A selection of T cell receptor beta chains follows, all from one sample in a study of blood T cell repertoires in COVID-19. Libraries were prepared by immunoSEQ multiplex PCR; TCRdb keeps only in-frame clonotypes and omits some of them. The profile covers approximately 99,000 clones, with about 80% appearing a single time and roughly 4% taken by the ten largest. The sample comprised peripheral blood. The receptor set was obtained from a woman aged 70-85 years with acute or convalescent COVID-19. The CDR3 runs from the conserved cysteine through the conserved F or W.

CDR3 length | V gene | CDR3 protein
15 | TRBV5-1 | CASSQGLAEQETQYF
17 | TRBV7-2 | CASSLAPIAANTGELFF
18 | TRBV5-1 | CASSLLPGQRSSTDTQYF
12 | TRBV7-9 | CASSVGGYGYTF
13 | TRBV7-6 | CASSSQGQTEAFF
14 | TRBV9 | CASSVASGTGPYTF
16 | TRBV5-1 | CASSSGTGGFNSPLHF
17 | TRBV19 | CASTPSLSGGGQDTQYF
19 | TRBV5-6 | CASSSPQQSRTYMNTEAFF
11 | TRBV3-1/TRBV3-2 | CASSLEDTQYF
15 | TRBV23-1 | CARSRTAGGTGELFF
12 | TRBV28 | CASSLQGQRAFF
17 | TRBV15 | CATSLGGQGVRNYGYTF
15 | TRBV10-2 | CASSEGQGEDSPLHF
16 | TRBV4-3 | CASSQDEAMGGDGYTF
13 | TRBV19 | CASKPGNGSPLHF
15 | TRBV11-2 | CASSPPSGRTAEQFF
14 | TRBV7-2 | CASSLGGLTDTQYF
16 | TRBV10-3 | CAISVRAGDSYNEQFF
16 | TRBV15 | CATSRDLDRINQPQHF
12 | TRBV2 | CASKNRAGELFF
18 | TRBV4-1 | CASSQDRDLAGGTDTQYF
16 | TRBV5-1 | CASSARDRENTGELFF
15 | TRBV20-1 | CSASFAGGPKPEAFF
13 | TRBV19 | CASSILAYYGYTF
13 | TRBV29-1 | CSVGGTGFYEQFF
15 | TRBV20-1 | CSASLGRGGNQPQHF
15 | TRBV4-2 | CASSQGQGRIQPQHF
15 | TRBV20-1 | CSASMRGGNTGELFF
15 | TRBV19 | CASKGDRGSYNEQFF
15 | TRBV6-5 | CASSVKSGMGEKLFF
16 | TRBV7-9 | CASSFLTGVFAVPQYF
17 | TRBV19 | CASSIGTAAPRQETQYF
16 | TRBV5-4 | CASSLTSGRFGETQYF
16 | TRBV28 | CASTPGTAGAGNTQYF
13 | TRBV10-3 | CAIEHSRGTEAFF
11 | TRBV7-6 | CASSLGNAAFF
14 | TRBV5-8 | CASSPGQNTGELFF
14 | TRBV3-1/TRBV3-2 | CADEPGCNTGELFF